This TCR beta chain is from a study of OX40 agonist ivuxolimab in advanced cancers. At the level of the study: The patients received ivuxolimab by intravenous route every 2 weeks at 0.01 to 10 mg/kg. Past anti-PD-1, anti-PD-L1 or anti-CTLA-4 therapy was accepted, and 30% to 45% had received some.

This clone has just a few counts. Germline-derived CDR1 and CDR2 are SGHDT and YYEEEE. J gave up 3 bases and V 3 bases, and 6 bases lay outside the gene matches. The CDR3 contains 15 residues. Some clones are missing from TCRdb's copy, which holds only in-frame ones; the method was immunoSEQ multiplex PCR. The sample includes 45,000 to 65,000 clones, roughly 87% seen only once; the top ten take approximately 10%. The chain is built from TRBV5-6 and TRBJ1-5; 7 bases fit TRBD1. This receptor was identified in an adult with an advanced solid tumor such as melanoma, head and neck, liver or kidney cancer. Sample: CD4+ or CD8+ T cells sorted from blood, taken in a trial of the OX40 agonist ivuxolimab. The CDR3 sequence: CASSSTGSLNQPQHF. As DNA, the CDR3 is TGTGCCAGCAGCTCGACAGGGTCCCTCAATCAGCCCCAGCATTTT.